This T cell receptor beta chain was observed in a study of tumor-infiltrating lymphocytes in primary liver carcinoma. About the research overall: Sequenced samples came back with roughly 3.5 to 7.5 million productive TCRbeta reads, and the counts looked alike across tissue types. Regarding the study as a whole: Significantly greater top-250-clone fractions characterized tumors relative to blood (p = 0.039).

CDR1 and CDR2 (germline): MDHEN, SYDVKM. The length of the CDR3 is 13 residues. The V end lost 2 bases, the J end lost 0 bases, and 5 bases lay between the germline ends. Bulk tissue was left unsorted, and RNA and DNA were co-extracted from about 19-30 mg of it. Over 85% of the cells in every tumor sample were viable tumor cells. This clonotype was seen more than once but under ten times. Its antigen is unidentified. Reverse transcription of approximately 0.55 ug total RNA with a constant-region primer produced TCR beta cDNA. ARM-PCR, slightly modified, supplied the TCR beta libraries through three nested multiplex PCR rounds. TRBV1-TRBV30 forward and Cbeta reverse primers drove the first two approximately 10-cycle rounds. TCRdb re-called the multiplex PCR reads with MiXCR, one entry per CDR3 protein. There are some 55,000 distinct CDR3 sequences in the sample; about 80% occur only once, and less than 30% lies in the top ten.

The genes are TRBV28 and TRBJ2-7; D remains ambiguous. The sequence came from a man aged 40-55 years with primary liver carcinoma and hepatitis B virus infection. The sequenced sample consisted of liver tumor tissue from sampling region 2. The subset is: tumor region T2, inferior pole. The CDR3 region is CASSLKTSYEQYF. The CDR3 DNA follows: TGTGCCAGCAGTTTAAAGACCTCCTACGAGCAGTACTTC. The full variable domain, in which reference TRBV28 and TRBJ2-7 provide the parts outside the CDR3, is DVKVTQSSRYLVKRTGEKVFLECVQDMDHENMFWYRQDPGLGLRLIYFSYDVKMKEKGDIPEGYSVSREKKERFSLILESASTNQTSMYLCASSLKTSYEQYFGPGTRLTVT.